This TCR beta chain was documented in a study of blood T cell repertoires in COVID-19. V lost 6 bases to trimming and J lost 8 bases, with 8 bases between them. The germline V gene has CDR1 MNHNY and CDR2 SVGAGI (reference sequence). The CDR3 has 11 amino acids. In the original processing: Amplification from reference gene primers served as the basis for estimated nucleated cell counts. Assay: immunoSEQ multiplex PCR; the TCRdb copy retains only in-frame clones and omits some. D and trimming were read from the DNA, whereas the V and J calls and clone size are those reported in that table. This sample yields some 110,000 clones, of which roughly four fifths are seen a single time; around 8% belongs to the top ten.

The source material was peripheral blood. The receptor's source is a man aged 70-80 years with acute or convalescent COVID-19. The chain links TRBV6-6 to TRBJ2-1; D unresolved. The CDR3 is CASRNQDEQFF. DNA for the CDR3: TGTGCCAGCAGAAACCAGGATGAGCAGTTCTTC.